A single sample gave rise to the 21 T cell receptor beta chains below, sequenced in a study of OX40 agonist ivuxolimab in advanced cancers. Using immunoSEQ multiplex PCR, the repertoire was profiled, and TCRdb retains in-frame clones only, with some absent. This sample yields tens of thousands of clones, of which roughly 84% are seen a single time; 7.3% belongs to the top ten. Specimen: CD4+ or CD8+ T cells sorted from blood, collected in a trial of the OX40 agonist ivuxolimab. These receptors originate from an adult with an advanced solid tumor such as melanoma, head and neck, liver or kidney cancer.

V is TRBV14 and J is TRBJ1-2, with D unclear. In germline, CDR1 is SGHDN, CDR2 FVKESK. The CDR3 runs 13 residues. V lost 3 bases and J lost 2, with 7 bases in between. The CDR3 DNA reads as TGTGCCAGCAGCCATACACGAAACTATGGCTACACCTTC. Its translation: CASSHTRNYGYTF.

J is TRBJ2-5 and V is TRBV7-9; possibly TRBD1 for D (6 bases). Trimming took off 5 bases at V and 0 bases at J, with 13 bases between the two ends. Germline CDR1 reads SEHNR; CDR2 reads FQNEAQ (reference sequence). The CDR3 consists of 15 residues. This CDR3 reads CASSRGQTYQETQYF. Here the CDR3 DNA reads TGTGCCAGCAGCCGCGGACAGACCTACCAAGAGACCCAGTACTTC.

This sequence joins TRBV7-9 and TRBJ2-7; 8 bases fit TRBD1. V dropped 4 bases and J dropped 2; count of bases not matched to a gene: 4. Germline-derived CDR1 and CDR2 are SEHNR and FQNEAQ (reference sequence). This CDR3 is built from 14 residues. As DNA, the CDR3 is TGTGCCAGCAGCTATCGGACAGGGACCTACGAGCAGTACTTC. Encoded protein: CASSYRTGTYEQYF.

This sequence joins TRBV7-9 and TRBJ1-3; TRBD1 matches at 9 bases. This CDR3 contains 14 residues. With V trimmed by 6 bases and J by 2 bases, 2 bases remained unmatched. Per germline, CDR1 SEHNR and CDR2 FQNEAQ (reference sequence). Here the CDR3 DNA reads TGTGCCAGCAGTACAGGGGGCCCTGGAAACACCATATATTTT. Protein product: CASSTGGPGNTIYF. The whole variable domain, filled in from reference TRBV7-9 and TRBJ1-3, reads DTGVSQNPRHKITKRGQNVTFRCDPISEHNRLYWYRQTLGQGPEFLTYFQNEAQLEKSRLLSDRFSAERPKGSFSTLEIQRTEQGDSAMYLCASSTGGPGNTIYFGEGSWLTVV.

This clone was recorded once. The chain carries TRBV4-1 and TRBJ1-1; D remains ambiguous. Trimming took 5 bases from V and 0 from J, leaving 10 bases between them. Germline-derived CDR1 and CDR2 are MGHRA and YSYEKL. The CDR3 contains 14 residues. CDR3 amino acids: CASSVKLMNTEAFF. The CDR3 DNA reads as TGCGCCAGCAGCGTCAAGCTCATGAACACTGAAGCTTTCTTT.

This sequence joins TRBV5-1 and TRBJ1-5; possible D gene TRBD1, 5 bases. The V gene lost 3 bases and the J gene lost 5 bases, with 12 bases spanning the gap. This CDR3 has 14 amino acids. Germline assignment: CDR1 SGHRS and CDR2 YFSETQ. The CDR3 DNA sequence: TGCGCCAGCAGCTCCGGGAGGGGAGATCAGCCCCAGCATTTT. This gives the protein CASSSGRGDQPQHF.

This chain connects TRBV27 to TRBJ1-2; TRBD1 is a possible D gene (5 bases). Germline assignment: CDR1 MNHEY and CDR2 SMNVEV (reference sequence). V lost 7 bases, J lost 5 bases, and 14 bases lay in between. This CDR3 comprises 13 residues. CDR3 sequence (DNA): TGTGCCAGCAAGGAGAGGGGTCCATATGGCTACACCTTC. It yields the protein CASKERGPYGYTF.

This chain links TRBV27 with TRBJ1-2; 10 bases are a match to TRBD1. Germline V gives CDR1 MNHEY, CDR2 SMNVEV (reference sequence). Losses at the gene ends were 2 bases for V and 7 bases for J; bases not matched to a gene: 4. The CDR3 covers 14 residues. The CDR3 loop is CASSLDRGRGGYTF. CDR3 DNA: TGTGCCAGCAGTTTAGACAGGGGGCGGGGTGGCTACACCTTC.

CDR3 loop: CASSEFRVAANYGYTF. In DNA, the CDR3 is TGTGCCAGCAGTGAGTTCAGGGTGGCGGCTAACTATGGCTACACCTTC. The rearrangement joins TRBV2 to TRBJ1-2; TRBD1 might be the D (5 bases). This CDR3 is built from 16 residues. Trimming shortened V by 3 bases and J by 0 bases, and 14 bases separated the two germline ends. Germline V gene lookup returns CDR1 SNHLY and CDR2 FYNNEI.

CDR3 residues: CASRNTGDSWGNEQFF. CDR3 DNA sequence: TGTGCCAGCAGAAATACCGGGGACTCTTGGGGCAATGAGCAGTTCTTC. The chain uses TRBV11-2 and TRBJ2-1, with D maybe TRBD2 (6 bases). V gave up 6 bases and J gave up 6 bases, with 21 bases separating them. Germline V gene sequence: CDR1 SGHAT, CDR2 FQNNGV. This CDR3 is 16 amino acids long.

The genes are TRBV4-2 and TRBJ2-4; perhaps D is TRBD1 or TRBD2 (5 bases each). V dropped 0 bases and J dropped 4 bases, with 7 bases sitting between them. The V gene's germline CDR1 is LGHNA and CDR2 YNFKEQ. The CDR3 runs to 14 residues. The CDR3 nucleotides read TGTGCCAGCAGCCAAGAGGGGGTTAAAAACATTCAGTACTTC. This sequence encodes CASSQEGVKNIQYF.

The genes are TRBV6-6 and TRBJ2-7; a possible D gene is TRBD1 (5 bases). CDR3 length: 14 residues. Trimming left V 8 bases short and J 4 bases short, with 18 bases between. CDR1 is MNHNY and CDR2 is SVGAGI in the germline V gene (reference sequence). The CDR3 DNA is TGTGCCAGCGGGGCACATGGGTTCTCGTACGAGCAGTACTTC. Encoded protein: CASGAHGFSYEQYF.

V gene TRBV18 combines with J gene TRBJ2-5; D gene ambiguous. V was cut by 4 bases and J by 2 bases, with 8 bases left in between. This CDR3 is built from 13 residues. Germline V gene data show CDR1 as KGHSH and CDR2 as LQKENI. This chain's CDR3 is CASSLLLQETQYF. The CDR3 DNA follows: TGTGCCAGCTCACTTCTCCTTCAAGAGACCCAGTACTTC.

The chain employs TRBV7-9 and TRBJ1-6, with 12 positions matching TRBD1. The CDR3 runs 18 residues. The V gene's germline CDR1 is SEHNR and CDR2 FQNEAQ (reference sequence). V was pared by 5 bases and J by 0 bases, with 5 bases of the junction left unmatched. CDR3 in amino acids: CASSPGTGGGSYNSPLHF. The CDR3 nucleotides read TGTGCCAGCAGCCCTGGGACAGGGGGCGGCTCCTATAATTCACCCCTCCACTTT.

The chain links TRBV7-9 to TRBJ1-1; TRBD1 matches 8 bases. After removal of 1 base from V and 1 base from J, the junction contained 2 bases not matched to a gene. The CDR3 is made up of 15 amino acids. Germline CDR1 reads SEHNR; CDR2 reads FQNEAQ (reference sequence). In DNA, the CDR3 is TGTGCCAGCAGCTTAGGACAGGGGAAGAACACTGAAGCTTTCTTT. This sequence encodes CASSLGQGKNTEAFF.

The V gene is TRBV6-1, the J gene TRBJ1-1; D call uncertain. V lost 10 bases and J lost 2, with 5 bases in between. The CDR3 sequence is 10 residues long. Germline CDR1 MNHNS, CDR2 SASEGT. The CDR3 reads CATINTEAFF. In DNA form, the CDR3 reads TGTGCCACGATTAACACTGAAGCTTTCTTT.

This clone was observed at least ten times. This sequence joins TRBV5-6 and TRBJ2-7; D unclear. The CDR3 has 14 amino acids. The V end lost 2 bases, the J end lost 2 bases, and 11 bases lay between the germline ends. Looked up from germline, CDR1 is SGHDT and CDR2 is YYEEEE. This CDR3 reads CASSLGGVTYEQYF. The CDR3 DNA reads TGTGCCAGCAGCTTAGGTGGGGTGACCTACGAGCAGTACTTC.

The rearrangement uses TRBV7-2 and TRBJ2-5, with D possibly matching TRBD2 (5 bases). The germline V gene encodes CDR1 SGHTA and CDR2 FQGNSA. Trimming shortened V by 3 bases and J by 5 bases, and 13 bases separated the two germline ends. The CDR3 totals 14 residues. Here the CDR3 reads CASSLGGGRETQYF. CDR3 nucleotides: TGTGCCAGCAGCTTGGGCGGAGGCCGGGAGACCCAGTACTTC.

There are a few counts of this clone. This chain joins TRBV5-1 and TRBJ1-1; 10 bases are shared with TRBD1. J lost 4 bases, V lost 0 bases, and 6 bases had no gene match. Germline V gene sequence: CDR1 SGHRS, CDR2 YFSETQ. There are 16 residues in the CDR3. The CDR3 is CASSLGGQGGGTEAFF. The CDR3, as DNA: TGCGCCAGCAGCTTGGGTGGACAGGGGGGAGGCACTGAAGCTTTCTTT.

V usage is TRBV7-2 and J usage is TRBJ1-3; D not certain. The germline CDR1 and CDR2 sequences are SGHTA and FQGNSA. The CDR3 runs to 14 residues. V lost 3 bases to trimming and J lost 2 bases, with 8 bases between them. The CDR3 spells CASSFGTAGNTIYF. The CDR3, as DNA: TGTGCCAGCAGCTTCGGAACAGCTGGAAACACCATATATTTT.

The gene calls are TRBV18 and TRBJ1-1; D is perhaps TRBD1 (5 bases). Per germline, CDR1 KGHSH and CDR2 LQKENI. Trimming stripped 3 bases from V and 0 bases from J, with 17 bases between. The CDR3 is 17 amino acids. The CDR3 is CASSPSRVPIMNTEAFF. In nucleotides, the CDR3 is TGTGCCAGCTCACCCTCCAGGGTTCCAATCATGAACACTGAAGCTTTCTTT.